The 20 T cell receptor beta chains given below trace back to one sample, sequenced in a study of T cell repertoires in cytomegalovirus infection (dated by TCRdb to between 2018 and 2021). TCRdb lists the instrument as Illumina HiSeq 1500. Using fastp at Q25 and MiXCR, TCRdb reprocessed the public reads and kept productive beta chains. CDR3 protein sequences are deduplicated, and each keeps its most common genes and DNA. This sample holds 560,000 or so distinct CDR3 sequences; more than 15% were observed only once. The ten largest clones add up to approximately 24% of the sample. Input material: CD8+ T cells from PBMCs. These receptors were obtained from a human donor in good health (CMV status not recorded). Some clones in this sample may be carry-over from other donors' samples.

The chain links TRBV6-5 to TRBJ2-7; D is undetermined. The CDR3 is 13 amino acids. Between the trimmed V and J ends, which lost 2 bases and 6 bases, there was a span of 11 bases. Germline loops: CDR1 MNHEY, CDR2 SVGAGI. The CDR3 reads CASSYPDLGEQYF. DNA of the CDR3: TGTGCCAGCAGTTACCCCGACCTGGGCGAGCAGTACTTC.

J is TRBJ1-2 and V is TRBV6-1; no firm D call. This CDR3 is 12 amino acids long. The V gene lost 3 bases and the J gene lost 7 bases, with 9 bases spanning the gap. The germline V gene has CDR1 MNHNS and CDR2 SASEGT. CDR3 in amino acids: CASSDTWAGYTF. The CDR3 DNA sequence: TGTGCCAGCAGTGACACATGGGCTGGCTACACCTTC.

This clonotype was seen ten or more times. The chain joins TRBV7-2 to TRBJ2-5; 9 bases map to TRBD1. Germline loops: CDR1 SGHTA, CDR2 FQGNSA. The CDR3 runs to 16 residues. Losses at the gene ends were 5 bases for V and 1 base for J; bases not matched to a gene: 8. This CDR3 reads CASSPGTGLSQETQYF. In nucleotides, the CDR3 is TGTGCCAGCAGCCCGGGGACAGGGCTATCCCAAGAGACCCAGTACTTC.

CDR3 sequence reads: CASTQQLEFSPLHF. The CDR3 bases are TGTGCCAGCACCCAGCAACTAGAATTTTCACCCCTCCACTTT. The chain has TRBV27 and TRBJ1-6, with D uncertain. CDR1 is MNHEY and CDR2 is SMNVEV in the germline V gene (reference sequence). This CDR3 is built from 14 residues. Trimming cost V 7 bases and J 9 bases, with 16 bases left between them.

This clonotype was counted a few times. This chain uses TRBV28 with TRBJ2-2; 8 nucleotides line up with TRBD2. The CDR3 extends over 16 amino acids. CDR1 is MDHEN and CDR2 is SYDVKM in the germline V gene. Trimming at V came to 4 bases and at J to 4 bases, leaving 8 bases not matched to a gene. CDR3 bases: TGTGCCAGCAGTTCCCTAGTAGCGGGGCTCACCGGGGAGCTGTTTTTT. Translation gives CASSSLVAGLTGELFF.

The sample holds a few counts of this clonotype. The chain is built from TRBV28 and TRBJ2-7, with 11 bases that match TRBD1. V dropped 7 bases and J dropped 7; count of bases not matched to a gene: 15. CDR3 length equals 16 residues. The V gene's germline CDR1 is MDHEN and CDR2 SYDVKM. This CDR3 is CASTLYPGQGVLEQYF. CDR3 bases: TGTGCCAGCACCCTTTATCCGGGACAGGGGGTTTTAGAGCAGTACTTC.

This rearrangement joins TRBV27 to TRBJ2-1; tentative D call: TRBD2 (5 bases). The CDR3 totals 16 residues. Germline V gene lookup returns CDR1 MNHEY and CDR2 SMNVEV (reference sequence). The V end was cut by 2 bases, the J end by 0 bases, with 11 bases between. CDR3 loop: CASSLGAGNSYNEQFF. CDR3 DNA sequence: TGTGCCAGCAGTTTAGGCGCGGGTAACTCCTACAATGAGCAGTTCTTC.

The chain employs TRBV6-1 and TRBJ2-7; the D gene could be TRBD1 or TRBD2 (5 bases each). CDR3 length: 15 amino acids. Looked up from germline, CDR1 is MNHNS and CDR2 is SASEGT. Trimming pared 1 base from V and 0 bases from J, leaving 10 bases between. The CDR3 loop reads CASSEVGTASYEQYF. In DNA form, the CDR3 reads TGTGCCAGCAGTGAAGTGGGGACGGCCTCCTACGAGCAGTACTTC.

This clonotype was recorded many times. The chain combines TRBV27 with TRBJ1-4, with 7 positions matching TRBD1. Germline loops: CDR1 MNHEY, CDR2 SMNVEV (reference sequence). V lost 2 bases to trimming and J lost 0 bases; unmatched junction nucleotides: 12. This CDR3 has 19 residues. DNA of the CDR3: TGTGCCAGCAGTTTACTCGTGGACAGGAGGGGTGCAACTAATGAAAAACTGTTTTTT. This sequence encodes CASSLLVDRRGATNEKLFF.

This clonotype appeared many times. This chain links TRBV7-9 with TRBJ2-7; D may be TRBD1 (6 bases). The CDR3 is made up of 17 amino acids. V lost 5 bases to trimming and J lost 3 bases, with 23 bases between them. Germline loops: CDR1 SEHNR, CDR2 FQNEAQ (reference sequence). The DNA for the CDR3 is TGTGCCAGCAGCGATACTAGGTGGGACACCTCCTTCTACGAGCAGTACTTC. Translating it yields CASSDTRWDTSFYEQYF.

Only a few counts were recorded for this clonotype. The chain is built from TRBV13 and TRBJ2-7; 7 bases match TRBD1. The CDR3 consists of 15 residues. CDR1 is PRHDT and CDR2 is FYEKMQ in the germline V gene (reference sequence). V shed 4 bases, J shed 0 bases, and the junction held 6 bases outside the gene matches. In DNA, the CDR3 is TGTGCCAGCAGCTCCGGGACAGAAAACTCCTACGAGCAGTACTTC. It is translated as CASSSGTENSYEQYF.

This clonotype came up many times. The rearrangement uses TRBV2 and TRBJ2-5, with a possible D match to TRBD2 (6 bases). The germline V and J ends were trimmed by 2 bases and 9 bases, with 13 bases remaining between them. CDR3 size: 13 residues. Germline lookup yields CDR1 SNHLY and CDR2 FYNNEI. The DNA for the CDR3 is TGTGCCAGCAGTGAACCGGGAGTCGATTCCCAGTACTTC. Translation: CASSEPGVDSQYF.

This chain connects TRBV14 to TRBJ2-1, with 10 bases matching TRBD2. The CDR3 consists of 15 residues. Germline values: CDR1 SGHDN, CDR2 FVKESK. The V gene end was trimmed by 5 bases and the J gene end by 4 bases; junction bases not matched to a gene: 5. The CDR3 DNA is TGTGCCAGCAGCGACGGACTAGCGGAGTACAATGAGCAGTTCTTC. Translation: CASSDGLAEYNEQFF.

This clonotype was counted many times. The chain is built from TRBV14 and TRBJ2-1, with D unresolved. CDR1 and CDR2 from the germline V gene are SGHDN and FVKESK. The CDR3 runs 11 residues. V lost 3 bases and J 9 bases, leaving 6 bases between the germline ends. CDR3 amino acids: CASSQGSEQFF. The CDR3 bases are TGTGCCAGCAGCCAGGGTAGTGAGCAGTTCTTC.

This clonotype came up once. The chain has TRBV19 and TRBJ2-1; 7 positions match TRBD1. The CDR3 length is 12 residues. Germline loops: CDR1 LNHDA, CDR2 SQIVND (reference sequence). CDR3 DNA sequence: TGTGTCTCCGGGACAGCCTACAATGAGCAGTTCTTC. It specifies CVSGTAYNEQFF.

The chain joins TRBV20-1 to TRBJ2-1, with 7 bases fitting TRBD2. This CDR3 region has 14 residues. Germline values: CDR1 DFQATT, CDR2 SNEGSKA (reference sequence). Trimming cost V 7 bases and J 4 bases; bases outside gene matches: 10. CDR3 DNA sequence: TGCAGTGGGGGCGAGCGGGACCCTTACAATGAGCAGTTCTTC. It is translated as CSGGERDPYNEQFF.

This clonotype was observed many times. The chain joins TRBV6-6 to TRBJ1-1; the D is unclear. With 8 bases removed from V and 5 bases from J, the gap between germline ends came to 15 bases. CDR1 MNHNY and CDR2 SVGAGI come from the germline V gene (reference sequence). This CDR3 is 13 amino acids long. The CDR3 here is CASQQWRATEAFF. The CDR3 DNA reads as TGTGCCAGCCAACAATGGAGGGCAACTGAAGCTTTCTTT.

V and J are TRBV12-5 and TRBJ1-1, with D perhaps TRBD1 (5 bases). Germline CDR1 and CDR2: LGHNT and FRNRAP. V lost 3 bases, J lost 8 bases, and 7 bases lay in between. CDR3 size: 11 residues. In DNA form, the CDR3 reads TGTGCTAGTGGTTTTGGGGGGGAAGCTTTCTTT. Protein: CASGFGGEAFF.

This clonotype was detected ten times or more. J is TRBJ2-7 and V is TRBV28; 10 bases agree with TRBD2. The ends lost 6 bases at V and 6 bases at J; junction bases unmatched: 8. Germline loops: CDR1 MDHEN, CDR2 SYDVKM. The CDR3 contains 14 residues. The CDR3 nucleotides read TGTGCCAGCAGGCCCGCTAGCGGGAGATCCGAGCAGTACTTC. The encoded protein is CASRPASGRSEQYF. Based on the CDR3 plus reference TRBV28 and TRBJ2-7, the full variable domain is DVKVTQSSRYLVKRTGEKVFLECVQDMDHENMFWYRQDPGLGLRLIYFSYDVKMKEKGDIPEGYSVSREKKERFSLILESASTNQTSMYLCASRPASGRSEQYFGPGTRLTVT.

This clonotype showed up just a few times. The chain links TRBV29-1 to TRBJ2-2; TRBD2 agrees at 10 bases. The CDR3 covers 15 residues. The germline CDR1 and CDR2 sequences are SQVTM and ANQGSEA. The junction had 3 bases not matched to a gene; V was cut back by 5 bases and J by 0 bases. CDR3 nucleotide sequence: TGCAGCGTTTCTACTAGCGGGGCGAACACCGGGGAGCTGTTTTTT. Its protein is CSVSTSGANTGELFF.